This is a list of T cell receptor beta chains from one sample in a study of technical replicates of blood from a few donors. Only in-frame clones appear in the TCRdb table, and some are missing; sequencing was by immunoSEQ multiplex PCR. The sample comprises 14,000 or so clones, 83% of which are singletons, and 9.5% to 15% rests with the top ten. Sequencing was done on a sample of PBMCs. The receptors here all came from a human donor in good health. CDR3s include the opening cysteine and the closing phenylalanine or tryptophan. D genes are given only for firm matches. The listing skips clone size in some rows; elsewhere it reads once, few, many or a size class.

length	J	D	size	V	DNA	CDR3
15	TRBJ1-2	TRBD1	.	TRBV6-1	TGTGCCAGCAGTGAAAGGACAGGGGTGAACTATGGCTACACCTTC	CASSERTGVNYGYTF
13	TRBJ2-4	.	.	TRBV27	TGTGCCAGCAGTTCAAATGCGGCGAACATTCAGTACTTC	CASSSNAANIQYF
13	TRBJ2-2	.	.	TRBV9	TGTGCCAGCAGCGTATTTGTATCCGGGGAGCTGTTTTTT	CASSVFVSGELFF
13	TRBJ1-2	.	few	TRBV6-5	TGTGCCAGCAGTTACTCAGGGGGCTATGGCTACACCTTC	CASSYSGGYGYTF
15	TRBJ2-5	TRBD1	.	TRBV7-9	TGTGCCAGCAGCTTAAGGCAGGGGGTGAGAGAGACCCAGTACTTC	CASSLRQGVRETQYF
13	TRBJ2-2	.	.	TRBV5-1	TGCGCCAGCAGCTCCGCGGCCACCGGGGAGCTGTTTTTT	CASSSAATGELFF
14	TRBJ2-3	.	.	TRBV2	TGTGCCAGGGCCGGAGGAGGGGTGACAGATACGCAGTATTTT	CARAGGGVTDTQYF
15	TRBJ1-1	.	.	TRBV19	TGTGCCAGTAGTCCACTCGACTCGAGGGACACTGAAGCTTTCTTT	CASSPLDSRDTEAFF
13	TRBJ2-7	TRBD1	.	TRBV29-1	TGCAGCGCGTGGGGACAGGGACTCTACGAGCAGTACTTC	CSAWGQGLYEQYF
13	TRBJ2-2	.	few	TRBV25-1	TGTGCCAGCAGTGAGTACAGTACCGGGGAGCTGTTTTTT	CASSEYSTGELFF
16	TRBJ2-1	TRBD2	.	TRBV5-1	TGCGCCAGCAGCTTGGCCGGGAGGACTACTTACAATGAGCAGTTCTTC	CASSLAGRTTYNEQFF
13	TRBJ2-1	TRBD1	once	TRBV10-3	TGTGCCATCAGGGGACAGGGTGGCAATGAGCAGTTCTTC	CAIRGQGGNEQFF
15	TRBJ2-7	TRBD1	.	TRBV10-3	TGTGCCATCAGTGGGGGGGACAGGGAAATCTACGAGCAGTACTTC	CAISGGDREIYEQYF
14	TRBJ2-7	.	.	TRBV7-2	TGTGCCAGCAGCTTAGGCGGGTACTCCTACGAGCAGTACTTC	CASSLGGYSYEQYF
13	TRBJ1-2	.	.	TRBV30	TGTGCCTGGAGTGCCGGACAGCTCTATGGCTACACCTTC	CAWSAGQLYGYTF
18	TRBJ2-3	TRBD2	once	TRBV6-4	TGTGCCAGCAGTGACAACTCAGGACTAGCGGGAGAGGTAGATACGCAGTATTTT	CASSDNSGLAGEVDTQYF
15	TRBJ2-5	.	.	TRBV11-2	TGTGCCAGCAGCTTAGACTGGAGTGCCCAAGAGACCCAGTACTTC	CASSLDWSAQETQYF
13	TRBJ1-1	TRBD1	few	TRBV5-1	TGCGCCAGCAGCTTGTCAGGGGGCACTGAAGCTTTCTTT	CASSLSGGTEAFF
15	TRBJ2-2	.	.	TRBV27	TGTGCCAGCAGTGGGTGGAGGGGGCGATCCGGGGAGCTGTTTTTT	CASSGWRGRSGELFF
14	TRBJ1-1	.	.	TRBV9	TGTGCCAGCAGCGTAGAGCCAAAGAACACTGAAGCTTTCTTT	CASSVEPKNTEAFF
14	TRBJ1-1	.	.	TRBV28	TGTGCCAGCAGTTTTCCTAGCGGGGGCGGAGAAGCTTTCTTT	CASSFPSGGGEAFF
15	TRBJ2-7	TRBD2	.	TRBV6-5	TGTGCCAGCAGTTACTCCCCACGGGGGGCCTACGAGCAGTACTTC	CASSYSPRGAYEQYF
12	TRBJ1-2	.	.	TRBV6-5	TGTGCCAGCACTCAAGGGGCGGATGGCTACACCTTC	CASTQGADGYTF
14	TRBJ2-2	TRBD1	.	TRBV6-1	TGTGCCAGCAGTGGACAGGGGGACACCGGGGAGCTGTTTTTT	CASSGQGDTGELFF
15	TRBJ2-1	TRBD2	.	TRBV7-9	TGTGCCAGCAGCCAGGGACTAGCGGGGAAAAATGAGCAGTTCTTC	CASSQGLAGKNEQFF
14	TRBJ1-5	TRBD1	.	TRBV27	TGTGCCAGCAGTTTCGGACAGGGCAATCAGCCCCAGCATTTT	CASSFGQGNQPQHF
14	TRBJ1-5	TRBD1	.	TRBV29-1	TGCAGCGTGCAGGACAGGGGAAACGATCAGCCCCAGCATTTT	CSVQDRGNDQPQHF
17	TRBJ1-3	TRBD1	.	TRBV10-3	TGTGCCATCAGTGAGTCTCTTGGGACAGGGACTGGAAACACCATATATTTT	CAISESLGTGTGNTIYF
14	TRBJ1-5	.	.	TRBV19	TGTGCCAGTAGTATCGAATGGGGGCCTCAGCCCCAGCATTTT	CASSIEWGPQPQHF
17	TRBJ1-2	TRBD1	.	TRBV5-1	TGCGCCAGCAGCTTGGGAGGGACAGGGGATGTTCTATATGGCTACACCTTC	CASSLGGTGDVLYGYTF
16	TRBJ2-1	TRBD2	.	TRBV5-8	TGTGCCAGCAGTAACCCCCCGGGACTAGCGGACAATGAGCAGTTCTTC	CASSNPPGLADNEQFF
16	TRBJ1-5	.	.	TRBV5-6	TGTGCCAGCATGCCCTCCTGGGCAGGGGTCAATCAGCCCCAGCATTTT	CASMPSWAGVNQPQHF
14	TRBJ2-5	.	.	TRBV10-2	TGCGCCAGCATCCAAGACAAGAAGCAAGAGACCCAGTACTTC	CASIQDKKQETQYF
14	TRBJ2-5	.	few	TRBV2	TGTGCCAGCAGTGAGGGGTGGGAGAGGGAGACCCAGTACTTC	CASSEGWERETQYF
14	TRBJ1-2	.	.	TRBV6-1	TGTGCCAGCAGTGATCAGGGGCTAGCCTATGGCTACACCTTC	CASSDQGLAYGYTF
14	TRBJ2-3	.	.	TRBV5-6	TGTGCCAGCTCGAACCCGCCGGGCACAGATACGCAGTATTTT	CASSNPPGTDTQYF
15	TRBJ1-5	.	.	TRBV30	TGTGCCTGGAAGAGGGGAGGTTCTGTCAATCAGCCCCAGCATTTT	CAWKRGGSVNQPQHF
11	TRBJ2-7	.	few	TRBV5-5	TGTGCCAGCAGCTTTCTCTACGAGCAGTACTTC	CASSFLYEQYF
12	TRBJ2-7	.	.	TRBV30	TGTGCCTGGAGTGCCAACTCCTACGAGCAGTACTTC	CAWSANSYEQYF
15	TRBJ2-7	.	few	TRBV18	TGTGCCAGCTCACCAGTCGAGCGGGCCCCCTACGAGCAGTACTTC	CASSPVERAPYEQYF
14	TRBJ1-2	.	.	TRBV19	TGTGCCAGTAAAGAACCGGGTGGAGGCTATGGCTACACCTTC	CASKEPGGGYGYTF
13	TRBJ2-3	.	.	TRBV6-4	TGTGCCAGCAGTAGCGGGAGCACAGATACGCAGTATTTT	CASSSGSTDTQYF
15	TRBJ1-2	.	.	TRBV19	TGTGCCAGTAGCCGTCACTCGACAGGCTTCTGGGGCTACACCTTC	CASSRHSTGFWGYTF
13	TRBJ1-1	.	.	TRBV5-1	TGCGCCAGCAGCTTTGGCAGTAACACTGAAGCTTTCTTT	CASSFGSNTEAFF
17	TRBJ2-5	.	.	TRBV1	TGCACCAGCAGCCAAGATCCGGACTACCCAACGGGAGAGACCCAGTACTTC	CTSSQDPDYPTGETQYF
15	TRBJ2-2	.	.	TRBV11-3	TGTGCCAGCAGCCCGGACTATTATAACACCGGGGAGCTGTTTTTT	CASSPDYYNTGELFF
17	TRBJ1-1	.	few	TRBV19	TGTGCCAGTAGTACGCGACCGCGACAGGTAACTGTCACTGAAGCTTTCTTT	CASSTRPRQVTVTEAFF
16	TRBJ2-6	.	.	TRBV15	TGTGCCACCAGCAGAGAGCGGGACTCTGGGGCCAACGTCCTGACTTTC	CATSRERDSGANVLTF
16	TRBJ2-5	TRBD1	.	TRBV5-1	TGCGCCAGCAGCCCCCGAGAAGGGGGCGAGCAAGAGACCCAGTACTTC	CASSPREGGEQETQYF
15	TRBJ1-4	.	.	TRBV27	TGTGCCAGCAGTCCCTGGCAGGGCGAGAATGAAAAACTGTTTTTT	CASSPWQGENEKLFF
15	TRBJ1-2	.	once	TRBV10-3	TGTGCCATCAGTGAAAAGGGGCAAAGCTTCTATGGCTACACCTTC	CAISEKGQSFYGYTF
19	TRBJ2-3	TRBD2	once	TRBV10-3	TGTGCCATCAGTCCCTCAGTTGGGCTAGCGGGAGAGAACACAGATACGCAGTATTTT	CAISPSVGLAGENTDTQYF
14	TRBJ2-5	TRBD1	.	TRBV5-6	TGTGCCAGCAGCCTGGGGCAGGGGGCTTGGACCCAGTACTTC	CASSLGQGAWTQYF
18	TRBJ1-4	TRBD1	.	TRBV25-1	TGTGCCAGCAGTTTAGGGCAGGGGGCGATTGGAGGTAATGAAAAACTGTTTTTT	CASSLGQGAIGGNEKLFF
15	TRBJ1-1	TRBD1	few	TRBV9	TGTGCCAGCAGCGGACCGGGACAGGGGGCAATGGAAGCTTTCTTT	CASSGPGQGAMEAFF
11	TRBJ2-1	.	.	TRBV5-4	TGTGCCAGCAGCTTTAACAATGAGCAGTTCTTC	CASSFNNEQFF